This TCR beta chain was identified in a study of cytomegalovirus exposure and HLA in healthy donors. Turning to the study itself: There were roughly 120 million unique TCR beta sequences, drawn from approximately 190 million T cells, in an earlier analysis. Study observations and caveats: An observed cluster of highly shared sequence variants was recorded as a likely sequencing artifact. TCR beta sequences numbering 15,000 to 20,000 were associated with HLA alleles at 0.05 false discovery rate in a later analysis.

PCR was performed using 60 Vbeta and 13 Jbeta primers. As originally analysed: Per a later analysis, the number of unique TCR beta chains was roughly 80 million, of which 9 million to 14 million were shared. Libraries were prepared by immunoSEQ multiplex PCR; TCRdb keeps only in-frame clonotypes and omits some of them. From that table come the V and J calls and clone size; the DNA was used to work out D and trimming. The repertoire holds 150,000 to 200,000 clones, with roughly four fifths as singletons. Notes on this clone: Its antigen is currently unknown.

Deletions cut 6 bases from V and 1 base from J, with 15 bases between. Germline V gives CDR1 MNHNS, CDR2 SASEGT. The CDR3 is 15 amino acids. The chain couples TRBV6-1 to TRBJ1-1; TRBD1 is a possible D gene (6 bases). The sample consisted of PBMCs. The sequence was collected from a woman aged 18 to 35 in good health and CMV-seronegative. The chain's CDR3 is CASSPVKQGNTEAFF. CDR3 in DNA: TGTGCCAGCAGCCCCGTCAAACAGGGGAACACTGAAGCTTTCTTT.